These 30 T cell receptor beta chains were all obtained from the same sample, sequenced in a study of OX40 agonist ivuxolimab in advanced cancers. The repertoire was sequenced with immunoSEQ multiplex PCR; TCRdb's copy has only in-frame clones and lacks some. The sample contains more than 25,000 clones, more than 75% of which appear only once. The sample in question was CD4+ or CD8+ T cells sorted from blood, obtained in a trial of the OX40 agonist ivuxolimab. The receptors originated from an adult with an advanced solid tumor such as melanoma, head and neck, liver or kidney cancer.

The CDR3 bases are TGTGCCAGTAGTAAAATCCGGGACAGGGGGTACGAGCAGTACTTC. It yields the protein CASSKIRDRGYEQYF. This chain uses TRBV19 with TRBJ2-7; 11 positions agree with TRBD1. Looked up from germline, CDR1 is LNHDA and CDR2 is SQIVND (reference sequence). This CDR3 is built from 15 residues. V lost 4 bases to trimming and J lost 4 bases; unmatched junction nucleotides: 6.

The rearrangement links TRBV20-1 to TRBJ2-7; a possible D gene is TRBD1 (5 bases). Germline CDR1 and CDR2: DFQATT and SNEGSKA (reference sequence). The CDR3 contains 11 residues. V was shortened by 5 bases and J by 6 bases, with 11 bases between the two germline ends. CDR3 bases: TGCAGTGCTCTCTTAACAGGCGAGCAGTACTTC. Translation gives CSALLTGEQYF.

CDR3: CASRETVFPGELFF. In DNA, the CDR3 is TGTGCCAGTAGGGAGACAGTTTTCCCCGGGGAGCTGTTTTTT. The rearrangement uses TRBV19 and TRBJ2-2; weak D call: TRBD1 (5 bases). V was shortened by 6 bases and J by 6 bases, with 14 bases between the two germline ends. Germline CDR1 reads LNHDA; CDR2 reads SQIVND (reference sequence). This CDR3 is built from 14 residues.

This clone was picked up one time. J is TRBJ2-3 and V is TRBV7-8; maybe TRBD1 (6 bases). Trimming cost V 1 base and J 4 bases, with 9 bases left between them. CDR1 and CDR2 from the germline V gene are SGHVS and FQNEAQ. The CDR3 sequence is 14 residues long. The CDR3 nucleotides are TGTGCCAGCAGCTTAGAGGGGGTTCCAGATACGCAGTATTTT. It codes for CASSLEGVPDTQYF.

The CDR3 DNA is TGCAGCGTTGAAGTAGGTGTGGGCAATGAGCAGTTCTTC. This sequence encodes CSVEVGVGNEQFF. The genes are TRBV29-1 and TRBJ2-1, with unresolved D. CDR1 is SQVTM and CDR2 is ANQGSEA in the germline V gene. Trimming removed 1 base at V and 6 bases at J, with 10 bases between. This CDR3 is built from 13 residues.

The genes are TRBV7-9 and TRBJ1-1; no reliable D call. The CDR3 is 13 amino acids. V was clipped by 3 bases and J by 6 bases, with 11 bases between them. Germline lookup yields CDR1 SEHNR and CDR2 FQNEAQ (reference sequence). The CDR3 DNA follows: TGTGCCAGCAGCTTCTCGACGGCTGCTGAAGCTTTCTTT. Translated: CASSFSTAAEAFF.

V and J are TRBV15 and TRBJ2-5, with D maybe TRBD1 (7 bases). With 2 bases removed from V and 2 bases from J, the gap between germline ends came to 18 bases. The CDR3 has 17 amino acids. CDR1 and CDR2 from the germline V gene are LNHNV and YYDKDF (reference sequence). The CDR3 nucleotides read TGTGCCACCAGCAGACCTGGAGGAGGGGGCAAACAAGAGACCCAGTACTTC. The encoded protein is CATSRPGGGGKQETQYF.

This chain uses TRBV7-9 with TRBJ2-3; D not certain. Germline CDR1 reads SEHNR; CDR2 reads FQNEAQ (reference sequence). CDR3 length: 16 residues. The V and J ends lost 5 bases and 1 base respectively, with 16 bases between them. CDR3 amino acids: CASSTQYSFGTDTQYF. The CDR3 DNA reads TGTGCCAGCAGCACTCAGTATTCCTTTGGCACAGATACGCAGTATTTT.

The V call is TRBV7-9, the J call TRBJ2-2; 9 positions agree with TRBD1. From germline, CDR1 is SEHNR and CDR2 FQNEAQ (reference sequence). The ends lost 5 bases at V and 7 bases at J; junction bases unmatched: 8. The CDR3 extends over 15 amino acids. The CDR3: CASSPAGGQGGELFF. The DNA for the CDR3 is TGTGCCAGCAGCCCGGCCGGGGGACAGGGCGGGGAGCTGTTTTTT.

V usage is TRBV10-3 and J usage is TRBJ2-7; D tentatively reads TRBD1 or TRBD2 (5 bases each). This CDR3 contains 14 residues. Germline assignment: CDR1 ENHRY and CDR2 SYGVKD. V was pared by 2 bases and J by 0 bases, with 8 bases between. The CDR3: CAISEVGASYEQYF. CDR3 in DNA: TGTGCCATCAGTGAGGTCGGGGCCTCCTACGAGCAGTACTTC.

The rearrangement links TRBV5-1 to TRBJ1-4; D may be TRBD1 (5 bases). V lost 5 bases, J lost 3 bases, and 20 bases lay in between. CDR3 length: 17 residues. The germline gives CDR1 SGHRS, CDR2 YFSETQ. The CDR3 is CASSSGTMRGSNEKLFF. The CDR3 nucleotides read TGCGCCAGCAGTTCCGGGACTATGAGAGGTTCTAATGAAAAACTGTTTTTT.

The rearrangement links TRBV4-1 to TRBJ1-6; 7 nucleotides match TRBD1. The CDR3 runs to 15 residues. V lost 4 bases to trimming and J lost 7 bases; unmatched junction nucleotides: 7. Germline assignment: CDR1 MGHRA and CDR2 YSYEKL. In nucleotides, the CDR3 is TGCGCCAGCAGCCCGACAGGGTTTTCGAATTCACCCCTCCACTTT. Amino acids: CASSPTGFSNSPLHF.

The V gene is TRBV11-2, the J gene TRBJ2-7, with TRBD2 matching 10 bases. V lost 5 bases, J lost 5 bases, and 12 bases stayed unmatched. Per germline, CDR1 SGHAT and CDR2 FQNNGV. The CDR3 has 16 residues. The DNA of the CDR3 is TGTGCCAGCAGCCCCCATGGACTAGCGGCCCCTGACGAGCAGTACTTC. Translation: CASSPHGLAAPDEQYF.

The CDR3 sequence is CASSLIPNTEAFF. The CDR3 region has the DNA TGTGCCAGCAGCTTAATTCCGAACACTGAAGCTTTCTTT. The chain joins TRBV11-2 to TRBJ1-1, with unresolved D. The CDR3 is 13 residues long. The V gene lost 2 bases and the J gene lost 1 base, with 5 bases spanning the gap. Germline V gives CDR1 SGHAT, CDR2 FQNNGV.

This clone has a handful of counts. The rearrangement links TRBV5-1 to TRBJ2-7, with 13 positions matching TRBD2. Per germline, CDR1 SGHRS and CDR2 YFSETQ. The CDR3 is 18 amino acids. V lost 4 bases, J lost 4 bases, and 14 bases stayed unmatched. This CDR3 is CASSAKGTSGESGYEQYF. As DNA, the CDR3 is TGCGCCAGCAGCGCGAAGGGGACTAGCGGGGAGTCGGGGTACGAGCAGTACTTC.

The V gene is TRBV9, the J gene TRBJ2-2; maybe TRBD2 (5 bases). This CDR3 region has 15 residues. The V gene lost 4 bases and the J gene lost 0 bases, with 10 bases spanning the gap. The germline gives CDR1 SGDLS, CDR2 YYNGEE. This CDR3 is CASSRGLSNTGELFF. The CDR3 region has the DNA TGTGCCAGCAGCAGAGGACTGTCGAACACCGGGGAGCTGTTTTTT.

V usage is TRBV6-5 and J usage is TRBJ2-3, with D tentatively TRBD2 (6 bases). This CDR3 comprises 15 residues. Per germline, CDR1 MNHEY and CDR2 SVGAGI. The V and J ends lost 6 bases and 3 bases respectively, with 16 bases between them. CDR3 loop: CASSFTLAATDTQYF. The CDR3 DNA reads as TGTGCCAGCAGCTTCACTTTAGCGGCAACAGATACGCAGTATTTT.

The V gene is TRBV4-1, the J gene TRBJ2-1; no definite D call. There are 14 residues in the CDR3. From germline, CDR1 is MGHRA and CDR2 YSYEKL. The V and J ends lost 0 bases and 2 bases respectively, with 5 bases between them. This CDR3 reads CASSQDSTYNEQFF. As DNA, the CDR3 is TGCGCCAGCAGCCAAGATTCGACCTACAATGAGCAGTTCTTC.

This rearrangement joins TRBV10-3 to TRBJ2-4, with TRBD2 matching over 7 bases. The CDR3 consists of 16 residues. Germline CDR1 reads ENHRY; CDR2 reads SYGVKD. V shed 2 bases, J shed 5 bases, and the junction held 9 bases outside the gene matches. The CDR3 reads CAISETTSYSQNIQYF. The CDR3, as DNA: TGTGCCATCAGTGAGACGACTAGCTATTCGCAAAACATTCAGTACTTC.

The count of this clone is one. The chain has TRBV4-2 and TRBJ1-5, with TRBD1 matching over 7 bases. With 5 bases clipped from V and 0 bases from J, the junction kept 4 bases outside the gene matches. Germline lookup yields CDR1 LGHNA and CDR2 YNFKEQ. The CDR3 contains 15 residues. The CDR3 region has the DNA TGTGCCAGCAGCTTACAGGGGAATAGCAATCAGCCCCAGCATTTT. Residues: CASSLQGNSNQPQHF.

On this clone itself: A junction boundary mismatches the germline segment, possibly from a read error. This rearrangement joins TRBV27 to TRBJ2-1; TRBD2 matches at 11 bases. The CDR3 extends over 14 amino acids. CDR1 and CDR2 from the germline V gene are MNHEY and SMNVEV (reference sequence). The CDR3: CATRQGLAALEAVF. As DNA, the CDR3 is TGTGCCACTCGACAGGGACTAGCGGCGTTGGAGGCTGTCTTC.

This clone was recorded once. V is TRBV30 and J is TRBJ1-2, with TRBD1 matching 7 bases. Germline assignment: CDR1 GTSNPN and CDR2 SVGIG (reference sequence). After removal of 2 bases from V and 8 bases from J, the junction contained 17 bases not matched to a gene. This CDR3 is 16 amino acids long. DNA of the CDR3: TGTGCCTGGAGTACCTACGGGACAGAGACGACTTGGGGCTACACCTTC. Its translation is CAWSTYGTETTWGYTF.

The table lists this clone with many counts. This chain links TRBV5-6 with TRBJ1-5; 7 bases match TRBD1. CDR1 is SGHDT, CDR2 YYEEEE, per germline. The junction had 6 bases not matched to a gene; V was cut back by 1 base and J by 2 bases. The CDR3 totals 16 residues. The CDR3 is CASSLYRGEGNQPQHF. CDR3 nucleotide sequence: TGTGCCAGCAGCTTGTACAGGGGTGAGGGCAATCAGCCCCAGCATTTT.

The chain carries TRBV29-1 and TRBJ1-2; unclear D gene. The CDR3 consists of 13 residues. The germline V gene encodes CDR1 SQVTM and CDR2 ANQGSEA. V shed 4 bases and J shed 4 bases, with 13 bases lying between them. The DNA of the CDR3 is TGCAGCGTTGTGTCAGGAGGTTCCTATGGCTACACCTTC. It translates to CSVVSGGSYGYTF.

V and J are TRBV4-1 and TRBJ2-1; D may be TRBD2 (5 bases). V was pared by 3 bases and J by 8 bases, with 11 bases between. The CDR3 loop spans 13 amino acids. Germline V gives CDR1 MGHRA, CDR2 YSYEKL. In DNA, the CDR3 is TGCGCCAGCAGCCATCCAGCGAGGGATGAGCAGTTCTTC. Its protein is CASSHPARDEQFF.

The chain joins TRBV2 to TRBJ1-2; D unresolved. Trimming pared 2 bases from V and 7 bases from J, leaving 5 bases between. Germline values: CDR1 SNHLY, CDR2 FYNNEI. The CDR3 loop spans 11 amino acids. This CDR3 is CASSETPGYTF. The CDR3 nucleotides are TGTGCCAGCAGTGAAACTCCTGGCTACACCTTC.

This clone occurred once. The CDR3 nucleotides are TGTGCCAGCAGCGCCCGGGACAGGGATATCGTAAACTATGGCTACACCTTC. It encodes CASSARDRDIVNYGYTF. This chain links TRBV9 with TRBJ1-2; 9 bases align to TRBD1. V was pared by 3 bases and J by 2 bases, with 11 bases of the junction left unmatched. There are 17 residues in the CDR3. In germline, CDR1 is SGDLS, CDR2 YYNGEE.

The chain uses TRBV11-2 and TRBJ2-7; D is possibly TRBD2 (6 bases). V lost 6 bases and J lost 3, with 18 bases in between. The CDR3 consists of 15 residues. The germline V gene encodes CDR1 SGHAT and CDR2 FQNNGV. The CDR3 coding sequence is TGTGCCAGCAGGTCCACAGGTTCGGGGGACTACGAGCAGTACTTC. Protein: CASRSTGSGDYEQYF.

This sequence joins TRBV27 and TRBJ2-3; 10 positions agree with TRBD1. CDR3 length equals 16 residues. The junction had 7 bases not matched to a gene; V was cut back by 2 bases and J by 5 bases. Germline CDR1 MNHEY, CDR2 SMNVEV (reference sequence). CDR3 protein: CASSLQTGGSGDTQYF. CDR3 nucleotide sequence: TGTGCCAGCAGTTTACAGACAGGGGGCTCGGGAGATACGCAGTATTTT.

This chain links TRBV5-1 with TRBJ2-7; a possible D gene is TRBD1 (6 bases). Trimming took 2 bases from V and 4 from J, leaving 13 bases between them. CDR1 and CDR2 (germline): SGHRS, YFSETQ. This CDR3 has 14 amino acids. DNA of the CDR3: TGCGCCAGCAGCTTCGGGGACAATACGTACGAGCAGTACTTC. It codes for CASSFGDNTYEQYF.